This is a list of T cell receptor beta chains from one sample in a study of regulatory T cells in long-lasting Graves disease. TCRdb re-derived calls from the multiplex PCR reads in MiXCR, one entry per CDR3 protein. Altogether approximately 560,000 distinct CDR3 sequences are present, 16% being singletons, with the ten largest covering around 13%. These same records also appear under a second study, on T cells in Graves' hyperthyroidism and ophthalmopathy.

This material consisted of peripheral blood mononuclear cells (PBMCs), taken at new diagnosis, from a patient treated with antithyroid drugs. The origin of the receptors is a man aged 18 to 30 with Graves disease. The CDR3 runs from the conserved cysteine through the conserved F or W. The D gene is left open where the match is weak. The size entry is marked missing in some rows and otherwise reads once, few, many or a size class.

V gene,J gene,clone size,D gene,CDR3 DNA,CDR3 protein
TRBV20-1,TRBJ1-6,NA,NA,TGCAGTGCTAGTAGGCCAGGGGTTAAGTCACCCCTCCACTTT,CSASRPGVKSPLHF
TRBV27,TRBJ1-2,NA,NA,TGTGCCAGCAGTTCGTCGGGGACCGTCTATGGCTACACCTTC,CASSSSGTVYGYTF
TRBV2,TRBJ1-5,NA,NA,TGTGCCAGCAGTGAGGGGGGCCCGCCCAATCAGCCCCAGCATTTT,CASSEGGPPNQPQHF
TRBV6-1,TRBJ1-6,few,NA,TGTGCCAGCAGTGAATCTGTCTATAATTCACCCCTCCACTTT,CASSESVYNSPLHF
TRBV27,TRBJ1-6,few,NA,TGTGCCAGCAGTTTCCTTTCTGTAGTCCCTTCGGATTCACCCCTCCACTTT,CASSFLSVVPSDSPLHF
TRBV30,TRBJ1-1,many,NA,TGTGCCTGGAGTGCGGGGTCTGAAGCTTTCTTT,CAWSAGSEAFF
TRBV5-1,TRBJ2-5,few,TRBD2,TGCGCCAGCAGCACCCGCGGGGCTAGCGGGAGCCAAGAGACCCAGTACTTC,CASSTRGASGSQETQYF
TRBV7-9,TRBJ2-5,NA,NA,TGTGCCAGCAGCTCAGACGGAGTAGGGGAGACCCAGTACTTC,CASSSDGVGETQYF
TRBV2,TRBJ2-7,many,NA,TGTGCCAGCAGTGAAGAAGGGAGCTCCTACGAGCAGTACTTC,CASSEEGSSYEQYF
TRBV10-3,TRBJ1-6,many,NA,TGTGCCATCAGTGAGCCAGGGGCAGGCCGCGGGTCACCCCTCCACTTT,CAISEPGAGRGSPLHF
TRBV28,TRBJ1-1,many,TRBD1,TGTGCCAGCAGTTTATGGTCTGGACAGGAGAACACTGAAGCTTTCTTT,CASSLWSGQENTEAFF
TRBV7-9,TRBJ2-2,once,NA,TGTGCCAGCAGCTTAGGTGCATCGAACACCGGGGAGCTGTTTTTT,CASSLGASNTGELFF
TRBV4-2,TRBJ2-2,few,NA,TGTGCCAGCAGCCAAGGGAGCGGTGGCGGGGAGCTGTTTTTT,CASSQGSGGGELFF
TRBV12-3/TRBV12-4,TRBJ2-1,many,NA,TGTGCCAGCACTAACTTAAGCTCCTACAATGAGCAGTTCTTC,CASTNLSSYNEQFF
TRBV6-1,TRBJ2-2,NA,TRBD2,TGTGCCAGCAGCCAAACTAGCGGGAGCTCTGGGGAGCTGTTTTTT,CASSQTSGSSGELFF
TRBV5-1,TRBJ2-5,few,TRBD2,TGCGCCAGCAGCTTCCGAGCGGGAGGGGACCAAGAGACCCAGTACTTC,CASSFRAGGDQETQYF